The clone carrying this TCR beta chain was seen many times. What it recognizes is unknown. Trimming left V 5 bases short and J 6 bases short, with 17 bases between. CDR1 and CDR2 (germline): LNHDA, SQIVND (reference sequence). The CDR3 length is 15 residues. TCRdb independently ran MiXCR on the 5' RACE reads; one entry per CDR3 protein. This table holds some 130,000 distinct CDR3 sequences, 20% to 25% found once. This sample was taken from a study of T-cell memory formation after mild COVID-19. Study-wide findings and caveats: Specificity for SARS-CoV-2 was not confirmed among the second-wave clones peaking on day 37.

The chain combines TRBV19 with TRBJ1-5, with D possibly being TRBD1 (6 bases). This TCR was sampled from an adult woman who had mild COVID-19 (a few samples of this study predate the infection). Cell type and time point are not known. The sequencing input was PBMCs or a T cell subset sorted from them (not recorded which). The CDR3 loop is CASSAPQGRGQPQHF. The CDR3 DNA follows: TGTGCCAGTAGTGCCCCACAGGGTAGGGGTCAGCCCCAGCATTTT.